This T cell receptor beta chain is from a study of OX40 agonist ivuxolimab in advanced cancers. The wider study: Cohort: about 82% men, mean age around 60, aged roughly 23 to 79.

V shed 1 base and J 8 bases; nucleotides not matched to a gene: 12. Per germline, CDR1 KGHSH and CDR2 LQKENI. The CDR3 is made up of 16 amino acids. Libraries were prepared by immunoSEQ multiplex PCR; TCRdb keeps only in-frame clonotypes and omits some of them. The table has approximately 84,000 clones, approximately 86% seen once; the top ten hold roughly 1.9%. This clone has a single count. The specimen was CD4+ or CD8+ T cells sorted from blood, collected in a trial of the OX40 agonist ivuxolimab. The chain couples TRBV18 to TRBJ1-2, with 8 bases lining up with TRBD1. This TCR derives from an adult with an advanced solid tumor such as melanoma, head and neck, liver or kidney cancer. The CDR3 loop reads CASSPLDRGTSEGYTF. The CDR3 nucleotides read TGTGCCAGCTCACCACTAGACAGGGGAACCTCCGAAGGCTACACCTTC. The full variable domain, its missing parts supplied by reference TRBV18 and TRBJ1-2, is NAGVMQNPRHLVRRRGQEARLRCSPMKGHSHVYWYRQLPEEGLKFMVYLQKENIIDESGMPKERFSAEFPKEGPSILRIQQVVRGDSAAYFCASSPLDRGTSEGYTFGSGTRLTVV.